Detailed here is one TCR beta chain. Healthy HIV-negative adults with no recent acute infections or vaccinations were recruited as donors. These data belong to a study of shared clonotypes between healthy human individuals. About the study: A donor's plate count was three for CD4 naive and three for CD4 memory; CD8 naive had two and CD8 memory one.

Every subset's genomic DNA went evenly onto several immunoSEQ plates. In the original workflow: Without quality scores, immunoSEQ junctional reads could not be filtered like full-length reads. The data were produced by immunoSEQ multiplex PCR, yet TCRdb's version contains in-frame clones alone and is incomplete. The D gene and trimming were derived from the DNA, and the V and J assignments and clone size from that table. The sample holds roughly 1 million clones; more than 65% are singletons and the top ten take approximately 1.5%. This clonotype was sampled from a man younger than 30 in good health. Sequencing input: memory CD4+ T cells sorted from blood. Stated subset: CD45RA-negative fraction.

CDR3 DNA: TGTGCCAGCAGTCAGACCGGGACAGGGGTCGAAAAACTGTTTTTT. Translation: CASSQTGTGVEKLFF. The genes are TRBV7-9 and TRBJ1-4; 10 nucleotides align to TRBD1. This CDR3 comprises 15 residues. V lost 6 bases, J lost 8 bases, and 9 bases stayed unmatched. The V gene's germline CDR1 is SEHNR and CDR2 FQNEAQ (reference sequence). Full variable domain (missing parts from reference TRBV7-9 and TRBJ1-4): DTGVSQNPRHKITKRGQNVTFRCDPISEHNRLYWYRQTLGQGPEFLTYFQNEAQLEKSRLLSDRFSAERPKGSFSTLEIQRTEQGDSAMYLCASSQTGTGVEKLFFGSGTQLSVL.